This T cell receptor beta chain stems from a study of CD8+ T cells in alopecia areata. Extraction of RNA preceded its reverse transcription into cDNA, which served as the sequencing template. Profiled with immunoSEQ multiplex PCR; TCRdb holds only in-frame clones, not every one. The sample includes roughly 97,000 clones, approximately 42% of them seen just once. Unmatched junction bases numbered 6, after V lost 1 base and J lost 5 bases. Germline V gene sequence: CDR1 SGHDN, CDR2 FVKESK. The CDR3 runs to 15 residues. This clone was seen only a few times. The V gene is TRBV14, the J gene TRBJ2-5; 8 nucleotides line up with TRBD1. The TCR was taken from a human donor with alopecia areata. The sequenced material came from CD4+ T cells sorted from blood. The CDR3 bases are TGTGCCAGCAGCCAAGGGCGGACAGGGTTGGAGACCCAGTACTTC. Its translation is CASSQGRTGLETQYF.